These 5 T cell receptor beta chains came from one sample sequenced in a study of blood T cell repertoires in COVID-19. Sequenced by immunoSEQ multiplex PCR; TCRdb stores in-frame clones only, minus some. The sample lists fewer than 200,000 clones; over 75% were seen once. The sequenced sample consisted of PBMCs or T cells enriched from blood (not recorded which). Receptor source: a human donor with acute COVID-19. The donor label of this sample is uncertain.

This chain links TRBV6-1 with TRBJ1-2; possible D gene TRBD1, 6 bases. CDR1 is MNHNS, CDR2 SASEGT, per germline. CDR3 length: 14 amino acids. The germline V and J ends were trimmed by 0 bases and 8 bases, with 13 bases remaining between them. CDR3 in amino acids: CASSEAQGRGGYTF. CDR3 DNA: TGTGCCAGCAGTGAAGCCCAGGGGCGCGGCGGCTACACCTTC.

V is TRBV24-1 and J is TRBJ1-4; TRBD1 aligns across 7 bases. This CDR3 has 13 residues. V lost 9 bases to trimming and J lost 6 bases; unmatched junction nucleotides: 6. CDR1 is KGHDR, CDR2 SFDVKD, per germline. CDR3 DNA: TGTGCCACCGCGGACAGGACCCATGAAAAACTGTTTTTT. Residues: CATADRTHEKLFF.

The chain combines TRBV6-6 with TRBJ2-3; D possibly corresponds to TRBD2 (6 bases). This CDR3 region has 17 residues. V was pared by 5 bases and J by 0 bases, with 18 bases between. CDR1 is MNHNY, CDR2 SVGAGI, per germline (reference sequence). CDR3 loop: CASSLDAGGVSTDTQYF. The DNA of the CDR3 is TGTGCCAGCAGTCTGGATGCGGGCGGGGTTAGCACAGATACGCAGTATTTT.

Turning to this clone: Other DNA sequences in this specimen translate into the identical CDR3. The chain combines TRBV5-1 with TRBJ2-2; TRBD1 is a possible D gene (5 bases). This CDR3 contains 15 residues. V shed 2 bases and J shed 1 base, with 9 bases lying between them. From germline, CDR1 is SGHRS and CDR2 YFSETQ. CDR3 in DNA: TGCGCCAGCAGCTTAACCGGACAGAACACCGGGGAGCTGTTTTTT. Amino acid sequence: CASSLTGQNTGELFF.

The V call is TRBV9, the J call TRBJ2-1, with 8 bases that match TRBD2. CDR3 length equals 15 residues. J gave up 10 bases and V 4 bases, and 13 bases lay outside the gene matches. Germline CDR1 reads SGDLS; CDR2 reads YYNGEE. The CDR3 DNA reads TGTGCCAGCAGCCCGCAATCCGGGGGGGCGTGGGAGCAGTTCTTC. It yields the protein CASSPQSGGAWEQFF.